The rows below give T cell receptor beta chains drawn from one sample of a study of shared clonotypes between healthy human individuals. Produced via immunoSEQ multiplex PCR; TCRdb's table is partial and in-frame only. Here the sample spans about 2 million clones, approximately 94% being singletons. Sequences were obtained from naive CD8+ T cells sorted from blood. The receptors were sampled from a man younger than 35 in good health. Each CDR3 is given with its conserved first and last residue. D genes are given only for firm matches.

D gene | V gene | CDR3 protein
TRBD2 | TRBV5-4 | CASSPWNGRADEQYF
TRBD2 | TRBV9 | CASSVEVAGLDEQYF
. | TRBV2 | CASSGTVGNTIYF
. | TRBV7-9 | CASSSPLLDNEQFF
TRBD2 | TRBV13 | CASNKARPSVAGDLGTQYF
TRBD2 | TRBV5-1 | CASSWVLAGGPNEQYF
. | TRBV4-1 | CASSQVSEECHTF
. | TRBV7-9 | CASSLGLWGQGGEKLFF
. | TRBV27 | CASSSAGAYEQYF
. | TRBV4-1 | CASSPEGTGELFF
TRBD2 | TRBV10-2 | CASTSLAGGPNEQFF
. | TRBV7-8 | CASSLQGIQAQHF
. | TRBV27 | CASSPSVGDYSNQPQHF
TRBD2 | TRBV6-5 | CASSSPGLASEQYF
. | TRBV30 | CAWSALTGLPGTEAFF
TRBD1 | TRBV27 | CASTQGQGPYEQYF
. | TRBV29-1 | CSVEWGGTQYF
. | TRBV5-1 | CASSSREGEVDEQYF
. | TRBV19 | CASSIGIGAYEQYF
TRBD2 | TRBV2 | CASSGYAGGEVGEQYF
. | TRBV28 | CASGPRRAEAFF
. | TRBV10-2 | CASSELLYEQYF
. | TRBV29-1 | CSVERPTRGTYEQYF
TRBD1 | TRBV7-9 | CASSLEGADEKLFF
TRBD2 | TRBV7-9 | CASSPQEGLGWQETQYF
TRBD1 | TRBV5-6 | CASSFQRDSYQPQHF
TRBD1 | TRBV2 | CASSEGGTGWTEAFF
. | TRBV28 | CASSFISVETQYF
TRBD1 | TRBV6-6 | CASSYPQGAGELFF
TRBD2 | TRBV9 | CASSVSLGTSGTYNEQFF
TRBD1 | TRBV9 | CASSVTGASNQPQHF
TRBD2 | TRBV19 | CASNPLAGVTDGELFF
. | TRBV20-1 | CSARESYEQYF
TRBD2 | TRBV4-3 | CASSQALAGLYNEQFF
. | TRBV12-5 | CASGLSIGLNTEAFF
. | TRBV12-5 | CASGLGHHPGQPQHF
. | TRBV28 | CASSLPGGNEKLFF
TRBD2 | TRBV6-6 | CASSYTGLAGTYEQYF
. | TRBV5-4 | CASSFNWGYEQYF
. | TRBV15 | CATSRVPEGYGYTF
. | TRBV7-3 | CASSLRYRRSFYSNQPQHF
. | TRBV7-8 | CASSFNRDYEQYF
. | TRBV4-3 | CASSQDLASSYNEQFF
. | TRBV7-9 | CASSPIDLRGYTF
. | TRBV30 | CAWIPSVRYNEQFF
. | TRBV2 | CASSDSPMGNEQFF
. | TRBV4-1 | CASSQELTYSNNEQFF
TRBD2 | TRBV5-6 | CASSILAGVTYEQYF
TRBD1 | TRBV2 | CASSVPTGVAGELFF